A single count supports the clone carrying this TCR beta chain. V was cut by 7 bases and J by 0 bases, with 9 bases left in between. Germline lookup yields CDR1 MNHEY and CDR2 SMNVEV (reference sequence). This CDR3 is 13 amino acids long. This entry is derived from a study of blood T cell repertoires in COVID-19. Turning to the study itself: Samples of COVID-19 (acute and convalescent) were obtained from the United States, Italy and Spain. T cells, B-cell-depleted T cells, or PBMCs supplied cDNA or gDNA.

Per the study methods: Reference gene primer amplification gave nucleated cell count estimates. Using immunoSEQ multiplex PCR, the repertoire was profiled, and TCRdb retains in-frame clones only, with some absent. That table supplies the V and J calls and clone size; D and trimming were determined from the DNA. Among about 67,000 clones listed, around 90% were seen once. Sequencing was carried out using peripheral blood. The chain has TRBV27 and TRBJ1-2, with D tentatively TRBD1 (5 bases). The TCR originated in a woman of 80 years or more with acute or convalescent COVID-19. The CDR3 loop is CASKGTANYGYTF. The CDR3 nucleotides read TGTGCCAGCAAGGGGACTGCTAACTATGGCTACACCTTC.